This entry concerns a single T cell receptor (beta chain). This entry comes from a study of blood T cell repertoires in COVID-19. On the study more broadly: Nucleic acid was either cDNA or gDNA, and it came from T cells, B-cell-depleted T cells, or PBMCs.

Per the study methods: Estimation of nucleated cell counts was performed using reference gene primer amplification. The data were produced by immunoSEQ multiplex PCR, yet TCRdb's version contains in-frame clones alone and is incomplete. V and J calls and clone size are given by that table; D and trimming were obtained from the DNA. The data show more than 200,000 clones, roughly 80% seen once. Germline-derived CDR1 and CDR2 are LNHDA and SQIVND (reference sequence). The CDR3 consists of 14 residues. The ends were cut back, 7 bases at V and 2 bases at J, with 14 bases in the middle. Sequencing was done on a sample of peripheral blood. The chain links TRBV19 to TRBJ1-1; TRBD1 might be the D (5 bases). The sequence was obtained from a woman in her thirties or forties with active or convalescent COVID-19. DNA of the CDR3: TGTGCCAGTACCCATGGGACTATTAACACTGAAGCTTTCTTT. Its translation is CASTHGTINTEAFF.